A selection of T cell receptor beta chains follows, all from one sample in a study of shared clonotypes between healthy human individuals. Method: immunoSEQ multiplex PCR; TCRdb's copy keeps in-frame clones and lacks some. The sample yields about 1.5 million clones, roughly 96% seen once. The sequencing sample was made of naive CD4+ T cells sorted from blood. Receptor source: a man between 25 and 39 years old in good health. Both conserved end residues are part of each CDR3. The order of the fields is CDR3 length, J gene, D gene, V gene, clone size, CDR3 DNA, CDR3 protein. A D gene is named only where the DNA matches it firmly. The size field is filled for only some rows; it gives once, few, many or a size class.

len: 13; j_gene: TRBJ1-1; d_gene: TRBD1; v_gene: TRBV2; abundance: -; CDR3nt: TGTGCCAGCAGTGTAGGGGGCAACACTGAAGCTTTCTTT; CDR3aa: CASSVGGNTEAFF
len: 13; j_gene: TRBJ2-5; d_gene: -; v_gene: TRBV18; abundance: -; CDR3nt: TGTGCCAGCTCAAGGGGGGCAGCAGAGACCCAGTACTTC; CDR3aa: CASSRGAAETQYF
len: 16; j_gene: TRBJ2-2; d_gene: TRBD1; v_gene: TRBV4-3; abundance: -; CDR3nt: TGCGCCAGCAGCCAAGATCTGACAGGGGTTACCGGGGAGCTGTTTTTT; CDR3aa: CASSQDLTGVTGELFF
len: 15; j_gene: TRBJ2-5; d_gene: TRBD2; v_gene: TRBV5-6; abundance: -; CDR3nt: TGTGCCAGCAGCTCAAGGACTAGCGGACAAGAGACCCAGTACTTC; CDR3aa: CASSSRTSGQETQYF
len: 12; j_gene: TRBJ2-4; d_gene: -; v_gene: TRBV25-1; abundance: few; CDR3nt: TGTGCCAGCAGGGATCAGGAGAACATTCAGTACTTC; CDR3aa: CASRDQENIQYF
len: 21; j_gene: TRBJ2-1; d_gene: TRBD2; v_gene: TRBV4-2; abundance: -; CDR3nt: TGTGCCAGCAGCCCGACAGCTCTGACTAGCGGCTCTCCCCTTACATACAATGAGCAGTTCTTC; CDR3aa: CASSPTALTSGSPLTYNEQFF
len: 18; j_gene: TRBJ1-3; d_gene: -; v_gene: TRBV4-1; abundance: -; CDR3nt: TGCGCCAGCAGCCAAGATGGATTATCGCAGGGTGATGGAAACACCATATATTTT; CDR3aa: CASSQDGLSQGDGNTIYF
len: 16; j_gene: TRBJ2-3; d_gene: TRBD1; v_gene: TRBV18; abundance: -; CDR3nt: TGTGCCAGCTCACCGCGGACAGGGAAGGGGGCAGATACGCAGTATTTT; CDR3aa: CASSPRTGKGADTQYF
len: 14; j_gene: TRBJ1-2; d_gene: -; v_gene: TRBV5-4; abundance: -; CDR3nt: TGTGCCAGCAGCTCGACGACGGCTAACTATGGCTACACCTTC; CDR3aa: CASSSTTANYGYTF
len: 17; j_gene: TRBJ2-2; d_gene: TRBD1; v_gene: TRBV5-1; abundance: -; CDR3nt: TGCGCCAGCAGCTCGGGACAGGGTTTGGGTAGCCCCGGGGAGCTGTTTTTT; CDR3aa: CASSSGQGLGSPGELFF
len: 14; j_gene: TRBJ2-7; d_gene: -; v_gene: TRBV28; abundance: -; CDR3nt: TGTGCCAGCAGCTTAGTCCGGGACCATGGGCAGCAGTACTTC; CDR3aa: CASSLVRDHGQQYF
len: 16; j_gene: TRBJ1-2; d_gene: TRBD1; v_gene: TRBV5-1; abundance: -; CDR3nt: TGCGCCAGCAGCCTCCGGGACAGGGCTGTGGGCTATGGCTACACCTTC; CDR3aa: CASSLRDRAVGYGYTF
len: 15; j_gene: TRBJ2-2; d_gene: TRBD1; v_gene: TRBV19; abundance: -; CDR3nt: TGTGCCAGTAGTCTTGGGACAGAGAACACCGGGGAGCTGTTTTTT; CDR3aa: CASSLGTENTGELFF
len: 18; j_gene: TRBJ2-2; d_gene: TRBD2; v_gene: TRBV19; abundance: -; CDR3nt: TGTGCCAGTAGTATAGTAGGGCTAGCGGGAACGAACACCGGGGAGCTGTTTTTT; CDR3aa: CASSIVGLAGTNTGELFF
len: 12; j_gene: TRBJ2-7; d_gene: -; v_gene: TRBV19; abundance: once; CDR3nt: TGTGCCAGTAGTATGGTCATGCGGGAGCAGTACTTC; CDR3aa: CASSMVMREQYF
len: 16; j_gene: TRBJ1-5; d_gene: -; v_gene: TRBV11-2; abundance: -; CDR3nt: TGTGCCAGCAGCTTAGAAGTCGGGACAATCCCTCAGCCCCAGCATTTT; CDR3aa: CASSLEVGTIPQPQHF
len: 13; j_gene: TRBJ1-1; d_gene: -; v_gene: TRBV5-1; abundance: -; CDR3nt: TGCGCCAGCAGCTTGGGTGACAGGCAATCAGCTTTCTTT; CDR3aa: CASSLGDRQSAFF
len: 12; j_gene: TRBJ1-6; d_gene: -; v_gene: TRBV2; abundance: -; CDR3nt: TGTGCCAGCGAGGAGAGAAATTCACCCCTCCACTTT; CDR3aa: CASEERNSPLHF
len: 16; j_gene: TRBJ2-1; d_gene: -; v_gene: TRBV4-3; abundance: -; CDR3nt: TGCGCCAGCAGCCAAGGGAGGCTAGTCTCCTACAATGAGCAGTTCTTC; CDR3aa: CASSQGRLVSYNEQFF
len: 8; j_gene: TRBJ2-7; d_gene: -; v_gene: TRBV29-1; abundance: few; CDR3nt: TGCAGCGTTCACGCGCGGTACTTC; CDR3aa: CSVHARYF
len: 16; j_gene: TRBJ2-1; d_gene: TRBD2; v_gene: TRBV6-1; abundance: -; CDR3nt: TGTGCCAGCAGTGGTAGCGGGTTCCCATCATCCAATGAGCAGTTCTTC; CDR3aa: CASSGSGFPSSNEQFF
len: 12; j_gene: TRBJ1-2; d_gene: -; v_gene: TRBV6-6; abundance: few; CDR3nt: TGTGCCATTTCAAGGGTCGACTATGGCTACACCTTC; CDR3aa: CAISRVDYGYTF
len: 14; j_gene: TRBJ2-7; d_gene: -; v_gene: TRBV5-4; abundance: -; CDR3nt: TGTGCCAGCAGCTTGGGGTCAGATCCCTACGAGCAGTACTTC; CDR3aa: CASSLGSDPYEQYF
len: 17; j_gene: TRBJ2-1; d_gene: TRBD2; v_gene: TRBV10-1; abundance: -; CDR3nt: TGCGCCAGCAGCCTCCTTAGCGGGAGGCCGTCCTACAATGAGCAGTTCTTC; CDR3aa: CASSLLSGRPSYNEQFF
len: 15; j_gene: TRBJ2-2; d_gene: -; v_gene: TRBV9; abundance: -; CDR3nt: TGTGCCAGCACCGTAACAGGACAGAACACCGGGGAGCTGTTTTTT; CDR3aa: CASTVTGQNTGELFF
len: 16; j_gene: TRBJ2-1; d_gene: TRBD1; v_gene: TRBV4-3; abundance: -; CDR3nt: TGCGCCAGCAGCCAAGATTTGAGGGGACAGCTTATTGAGCAGTTCTTC; CDR3aa: CASSQDLRGQLIEQFF
len: 11; j_gene: TRBJ2-5; d_gene: -; v_gene: TRBV6-5; abundance: -; CDR3nt: TGTGCCAGCAAAGAGGGAGAGACCCAGTACTTC; CDR3aa: CASKEGETQYF
len: 19; j_gene: TRBJ2-6; d_gene: -; v_gene: TRBV21-1; abundance: -; CDR3nt: TGTGCCAGCAGCAATTTTCTCGGGACGATGCCCTCTGGGGCCAACGTCCTGACTTTC; CDR3aa: CASSNFLGTMPSGANVLTF
len: 12; j_gene: TRBJ2-3; d_gene: -; v_gene: TRBV7-3; abundance: -; CDR3nt: TGTGCCAGCAGCTCCGGGGGTTATACGCAGTATTTT; CDR3aa: CASSSGGYTQYF
len: 17; j_gene: TRBJ2-1; d_gene: TRBD2; v_gene: TRBV7-8; abundance: -; CDR3nt: TGTGCCAGCAGCTTAGATCCCCTAGCGGGAATCAGGAATGAGCAGTTCTTC; CDR3aa: CASSLDPLAGIRNEQFF
len: 13; j_gene: TRBJ2-3; d_gene: -; v_gene: TRBV29-1; abundance: -; CDR3nt: TGCAGCGTTGAGGGTCTGCTCACAGATACGCAGTATTTT; CDR3aa: CSVEGLLTDTQYF
len: 14; j_gene: TRBJ2-1; d_gene: TRBD2; v_gene: TRBV11-3; abundance: -; CDR3nt: TGTGCCAGCAGCTCTAGCGGGAATCGCAATGAGCAGTTCTTC; CDR3aa: CASSSSGNRNEQFF
len: 16; j_gene: TRBJ2-7; d_gene: TRBD2; v_gene: TRBV10-3; abundance: -; CDR3nt: TGTGCCATCAGTTCTGGGACTAGCGGGCTTTCCTACGAGCAGTACTTC; CDR3aa: CAISSGTSGLSYEQYF
len: 16; j_gene: TRBJ2-5; d_gene: TRBD1; v_gene: TRBV19; abundance: -; CDR3nt: TGTGCCAGTACCCCAGGGGGTCTAAGGTACCAAGAGACCCAGTACTTC; CDR3aa: CASTPGGLRYQETQYF
len: 10; j_gene: TRBJ2-7; d_gene: -; v_gene: TRBV30; abundance: -; CDR3nt: TGTGCCTGTGGCGGGAGCGGGACATACTTC; CDR3aa: CACGGSGTYF
len: 15; j_gene: TRBJ2-7; d_gene: TRBD2; v_gene: TRBV7-2; abundance: -; CDR3nt: TGTGCCAGCAGCTCTGGACTAGCGGGAGTGGAGGAGCAGTACTTC; CDR3aa: CASSSGLAGVEEQYF
len: 15; j_gene: TRBJ1-2; d_gene: -; v_gene: TRBV25-1; abundance: -; CDR3nt: TGTGCCAGCAATGGAGGGCCGGGAACGTTGCATGGCTACACCTTC; CDR3aa: CASNGGPGTLHGYTF
len: 20; j_gene: TRBJ1-1; d_gene: -; v_gene: TRBV18; abundance: -; CDR3nt: TGTGCCAGCTCACCGGGGGCTGGGTCTACGTCAGGGGCCATGACCACTGAAGCTTTCTTT; CDR3aa: CASSPGAGSTSGAMTTEAFF
len: 14; j_gene: TRBJ2-5; d_gene: -; v_gene: TRBV5-8; abundance: once; CDR3nt: TGTGCCAGCAGCTTGCAGCGGAGGCAAGAGACCCAGTACTTC; CDR3aa: CASSLQRRQETQYF
len: 15; j_gene: TRBJ2-2; d_gene: -; v_gene: TRBV19; abundance: -; CDR3nt: TGTGCCAGTAGTATCGGCTTATCGAACACCGGGGAGCTGTTTTTT; CDR3aa: CASSIGLSNTGELFF
len: 12; j_gene: TRBJ2-7; d_gene: -; v_gene: TRBV30; abundance: -; CDR3nt: TGTGCCTGGAGTGTAGGGACCGATATACAGTACTTC; CDR3aa: CAWSVGTDIQYF
len: 15; j_gene: TRBJ2-2; d_gene: -; v_gene: TRBV5-1; abundance: once; CDR3nt: TGCGCAATCCAGCTTGGGTCTAGCGATTCCGGGGAGCTGTTTTTT; CDR3aa: CAIQLGSSDSGELFF
len: 16; j_gene: TRBJ2-7; d_gene: TRBD1; v_gene: TRBV5-1; abundance: -; CDR3nt: TGCGCCAGCAGCCAAAACCCCGGGACAGGGTCCTACGAGCAGTACTTC; CDR3aa: CASSQNPGTGSYEQYF
len: 15; j_gene: TRBJ2-5; d_gene: TRBD1; v_gene: TRBV9; abundance: -; CDR3nt: TGTGCCAGCAGCGCACGGACAGGGGACTTGGGGACCCAGTACTTC; CDR3aa: CASSARTGDLGTQYF
len: 15; j_gene: TRBJ2-7; d_gene: TRBD1; v_gene: TRBV28; abundance: -; CDR3nt: TGTGCCAGCAGGTGGGGGACAGGGGGCTTGCACGAGCAGTACTTC; CDR3aa: CASRWGTGGLHEQYF
len: 14; j_gene: TRBJ1-5; d_gene: -; v_gene: TRBV7-8; abundance: -; CDR3nt: TGTGCCAGCAGCAGGATGCAGGGACGACAGCCCCAGCATTTT; CDR3aa: CASSRMQGRQPQHF
len: 16; j_gene: TRBJ1-3; d_gene: -; v_gene: TRBV9; abundance: -; CDR3nt: TGTGCCAGCAGCGTAGAACAGAGGTTCTCTGGAAACACCATATATTTT; CDR3aa: CASSVEQRFSGNTIYF
len: 12; j_gene: TRBJ1-1; d_gene: -; v_gene: TRBV30; abundance: -; CDR3nt: TGTGCCTGGAGGGTCTTGGGGGTGACGGCTTTCTTT; CDR3aa: CAWRVLGVTAFF
len: 17; j_gene: TRBJ1-5; d_gene: TRBD1; v_gene: TRBV5-1; abundance: -; CDR3nt: TGCGCCAGCAGCTTGGGGACAGGGGGCTATAGCAATCAGCCCCAGCATTTT; CDR3aa: CASSLGTGGYSNQPQHF